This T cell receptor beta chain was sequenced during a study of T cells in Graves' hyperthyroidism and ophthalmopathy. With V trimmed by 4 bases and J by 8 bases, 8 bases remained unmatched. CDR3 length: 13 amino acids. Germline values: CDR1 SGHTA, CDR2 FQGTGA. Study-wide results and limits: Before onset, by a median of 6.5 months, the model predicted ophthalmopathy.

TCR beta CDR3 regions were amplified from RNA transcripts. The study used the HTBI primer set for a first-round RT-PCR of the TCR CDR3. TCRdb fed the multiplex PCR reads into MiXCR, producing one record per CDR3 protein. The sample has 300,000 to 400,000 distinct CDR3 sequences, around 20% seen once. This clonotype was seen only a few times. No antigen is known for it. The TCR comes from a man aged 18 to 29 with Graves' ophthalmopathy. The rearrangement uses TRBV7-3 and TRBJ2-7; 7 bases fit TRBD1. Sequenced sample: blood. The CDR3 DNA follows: TGTGCCAGCAGCTCGACAGGGCTTGCCAAGCAGTACTTC. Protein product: CASSSTGLAKQYF.